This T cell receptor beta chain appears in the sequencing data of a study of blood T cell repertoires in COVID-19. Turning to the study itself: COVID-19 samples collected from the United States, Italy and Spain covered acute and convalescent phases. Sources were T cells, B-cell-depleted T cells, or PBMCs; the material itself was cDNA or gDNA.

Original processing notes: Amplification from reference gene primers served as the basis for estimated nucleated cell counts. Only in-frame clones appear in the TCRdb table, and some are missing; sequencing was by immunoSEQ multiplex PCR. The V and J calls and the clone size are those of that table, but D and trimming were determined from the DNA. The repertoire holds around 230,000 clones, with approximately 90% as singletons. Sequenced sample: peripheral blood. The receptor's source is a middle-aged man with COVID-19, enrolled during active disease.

The CDR3 nucleotides are TGTGCCAGCAGCCGGGGGGGATCCTACAATGAGCAGTTCTTC. This sequence encodes CASSRGGSYNEQFF. The chain recombines TRBV7-7 with TRBJ2-1; 8 nucleotides align to TRBD2. This CDR3 comprises 14 residues. J was trimmed by 1 base and V by 5 bases; bases with no gene match: 1. Germline CDR1 SSHAT, CDR2 FNYEAQ (reference sequence).